A single sample is the source of the 10 T cell receptor beta chains below, sequenced in a study of blood T cells in healthy people across ages. Primers used in a second PCR of roughly 7 to 12 cycles were a sample-barcoded 5' primer and a J-beta primer mix. TCRdb fed the 5' RACE reads into MiXCR, producing one record per CDR3 protein. Among more than 750,000 distinct CDR3 sequences, under 35% were seen once, and the ten largest hold about 10%. The sample also formed part of further work on T cells of mothers and their children.

The sequenced sample was blood. The receptors come from a woman aged 40 to 49 in good health.

This clonotype was counted only a few times. The chain joins TRBV11-3 to TRBJ2-7; tentatively, D is TRBD1 (6 bases). Trimming cost V 0 bases and J 5 bases, with 14 bases left between them. The CDR3 has 15 amino acids. From germline, CDR1 is SGHNT and CDR2 YENEEA. CDR3 nucleotides: TGTGCCAGCAGCTTAGATGGGACATCGCAGGACGAGCAGTACTTC. Protein product: CASSLDGTSQDEQYF.

J is TRBJ2-7 and V is TRBV11-2; D tentatively fits TRBD1 or TRBD2 (6 bases each). Germline assignment: CDR1 SGHAT and CDR2 FQNNGV. The V and J ends lost 1 base and 4 bases respectively, with 20 bases between them. The CDR3 contains 17 residues. CDR3 sequence reads: CASSLVRGATSNYEQYF. In DNA form, the CDR3 reads TGTGCCAGCAGCTTAGTAAGGGGGGCCACTTCGAATTACGAGCAGTACTTC.

This clonotype was counted only a few times. The gene calls are TRBV20-1 and TRBJ1-2; D may be TRBD1 (5 bases). The germline gives CDR1 DFQATT, CDR2 SNEGSKA (reference sequence). This CDR3 contains 14 residues. The germline V and J ends were trimmed by 5 bases and 8 bases, with 21 bases remaining between them. CDR3: CSAPRTQGTMGYTF. The CDR3 region has the DNA TGCAGTGCTCCTAGGACACAAGGAACTATGGGCTACACCTTC.

The rearrangement links TRBV12-3 or TRBV12-4 to TRBJ1-4; 9 bases map to TRBD1. The CDR3 sequence is 16 residues long. V was clipped by 6 bases and J by 5 bases; unmatched bases: 10. The CDR3 is CASSWETGGGNEKLFF. The CDR3 DNA reads as TGTGCCAGCAGCTGGGAAACAGGGGGCGGAAATGAAAAACTGTTTTTT.

This clonotype was counted a few times. This chain joins TRBV7-3 and TRBJ2-1, with D perhaps TRBD1 or TRBD2 (6 bases each). Trimming stripped 6 bases from V and 1 base from J, with 19 bases between. Looked up from germline, CDR1 is SGHTA and CDR2 is FQGTGA. The CDR3 sequence is 17 residues long. The CDR3 reads CASSSTSGQGSYNEQFF. CDR3 DNA: TGTGCCAGCAGTTCTACGAGCGGGCAGGGGTCCTACAATGAGCAGTTCTTC.

Points on this clonotype: Possible read error: a much larger clone is one base away. This chain links TRBV12-3 or TRBV12-4 with TRBJ2-7; D perhaps matches TRBD1 (5 bases). This CDR3 region has 14 residues. Between the trimmed V and J ends, which lost 6 bases and 6 bases, there was a span of 18 bases. The chain's CDR3 is CASRDGALVSEQYF. As DNA, the CDR3 is TGTGCCAGCAGAGATGGGGCGTTAGTCTCCGAGCAGTACTTC.

The chain links TRBV29-1 to TRBJ2-1; TRBD2 matches 11 bases. Per the germline V gene, CDR1 is SQVTM and CDR2 is ANQGSEA. The CDR3 spans 15 residues. Trimming cost V 5 bases and J 0 bases; bases outside gene matches: 3. The CDR3 bases are TGCAGCGTTCCACTAGCGGGGGCCTCCTACAATGAGCAGTTCTTC. Its translation: CSVPLAGASYNEQFF.

Only a few counts were recorded for this clonotype. This chain uses TRBV7-3 with TRBJ1-2; weak D call: TRBD1 (5 bases). CDR3 length: 16 amino acids. Germline CDR1 is SGHTA and CDR2 is FQGTGA. V lost 5 bases and J lost 0, with 16 bases in between. The CDR3 sequence is CASSPGGEAANYGYTF. The CDR3 nucleotides are TGTGCCAGCAGCCCCGGGGGTGAGGCAGCTAACTATGGCTACACCTTC.

The chain links TRBV29-1 to TRBJ1-2, with D uncertain. Germline-derived CDR1 and CDR2 are SQVTM and ANQGSEA. The CDR3 is 11 residues long. V lost 0 bases to trimming and J lost 7 bases, with 6 bases between them. CDR3 coding DNA: TGCAGCGTTGAAGACTGGGTTGGCTACACCTTC. This gives the protein CSVEDWVGYTF.

This chain joins TRBV12-3 or TRBV12-4 and TRBJ2-3, with 9 bases aligning to TRBD2. V lost 0 bases, J lost 4 bases, and 14 bases stayed unmatched. The CDR3 is 19 residues long. CDR3 nucleotide sequence: TGTGCCAGCAGTTTAGCGCCGTGGGGCGGGGGGGCCGGAGCAGATACGCAGTATTTT. It yields the protein CASSLAPWGGGAGADTQYF.